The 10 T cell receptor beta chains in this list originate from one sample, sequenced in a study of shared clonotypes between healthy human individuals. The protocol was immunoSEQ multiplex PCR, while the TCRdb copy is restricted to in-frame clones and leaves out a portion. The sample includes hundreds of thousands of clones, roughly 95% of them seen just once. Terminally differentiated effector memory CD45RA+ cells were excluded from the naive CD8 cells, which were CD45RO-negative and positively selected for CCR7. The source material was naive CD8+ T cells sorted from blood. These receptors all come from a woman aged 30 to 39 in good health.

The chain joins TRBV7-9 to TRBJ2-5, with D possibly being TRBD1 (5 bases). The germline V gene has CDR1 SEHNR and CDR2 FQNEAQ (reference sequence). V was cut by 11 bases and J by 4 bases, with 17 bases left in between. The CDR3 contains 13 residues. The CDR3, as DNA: TGTGCCGGACAAGGTGGTACTCGAGAGACCCAGTACTTC. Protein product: CAGQGGTRETQYF.

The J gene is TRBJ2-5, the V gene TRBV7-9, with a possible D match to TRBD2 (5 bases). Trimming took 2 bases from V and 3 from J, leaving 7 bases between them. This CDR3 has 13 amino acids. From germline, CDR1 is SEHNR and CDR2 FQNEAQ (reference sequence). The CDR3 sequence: CASSLHGKETQYF. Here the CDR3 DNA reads TGTGCCAGCAGCTTACACGGGAAAGAGACCCAGTACTTC.

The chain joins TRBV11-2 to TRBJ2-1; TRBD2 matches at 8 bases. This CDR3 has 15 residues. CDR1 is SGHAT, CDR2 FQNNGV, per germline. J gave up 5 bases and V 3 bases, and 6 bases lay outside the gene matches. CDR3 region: CASSFRTSNNNEQFF. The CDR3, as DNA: TGTGCCAGCAGCTTCCGGACTAGCAATAACAATGAGCAGTTCTTC.

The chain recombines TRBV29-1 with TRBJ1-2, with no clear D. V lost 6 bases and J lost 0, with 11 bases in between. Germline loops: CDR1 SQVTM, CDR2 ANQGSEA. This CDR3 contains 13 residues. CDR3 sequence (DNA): TGCAGCGTGGAAATGTATCCTAACTATGGCTACACCTTC. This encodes CSVEMYPNYGYTF.

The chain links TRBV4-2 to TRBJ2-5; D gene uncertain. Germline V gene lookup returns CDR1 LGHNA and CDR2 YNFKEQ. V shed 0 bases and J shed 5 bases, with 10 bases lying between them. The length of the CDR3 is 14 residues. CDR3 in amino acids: CASSQEGPGETQYF. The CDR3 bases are TGTGCCAGCAGCCAAGAAGGGCCCGGGGAGACCCAGTACTTC.

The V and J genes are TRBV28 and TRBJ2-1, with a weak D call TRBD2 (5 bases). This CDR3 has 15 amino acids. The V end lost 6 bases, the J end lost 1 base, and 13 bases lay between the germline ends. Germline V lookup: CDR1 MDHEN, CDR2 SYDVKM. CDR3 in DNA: TGTGCCAGCAGACCTACCGCGGGTTCCTACAATGAGCAGTTCTTC. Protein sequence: CASRPTAGSYNEQFF.

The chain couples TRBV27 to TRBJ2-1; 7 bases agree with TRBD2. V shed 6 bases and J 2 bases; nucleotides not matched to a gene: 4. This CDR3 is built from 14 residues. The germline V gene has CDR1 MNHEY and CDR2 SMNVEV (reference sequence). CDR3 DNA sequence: TGTGCCAGCAGCCATGGGACTACCTACAATGAGCAGTTCTTC. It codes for CASSHGTTYNEQFF.

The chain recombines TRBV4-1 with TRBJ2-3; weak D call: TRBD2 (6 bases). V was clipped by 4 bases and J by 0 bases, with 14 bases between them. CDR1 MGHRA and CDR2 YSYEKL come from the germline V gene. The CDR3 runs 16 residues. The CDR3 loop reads CASSPPGGYSTDTQYF. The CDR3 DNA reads TGCGCCAGCAGCCCCCCTGGAGGGTATAGCACAGATACGCAGTATTTT.

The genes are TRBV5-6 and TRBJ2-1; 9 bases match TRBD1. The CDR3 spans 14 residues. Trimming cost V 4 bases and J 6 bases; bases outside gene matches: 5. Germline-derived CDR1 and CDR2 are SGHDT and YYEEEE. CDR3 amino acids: CASSPGTGFNEQFF. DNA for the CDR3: TGTGCCAGCAGCCCCGGGACAGGGTTCAATGAGCAGTTCTTC.

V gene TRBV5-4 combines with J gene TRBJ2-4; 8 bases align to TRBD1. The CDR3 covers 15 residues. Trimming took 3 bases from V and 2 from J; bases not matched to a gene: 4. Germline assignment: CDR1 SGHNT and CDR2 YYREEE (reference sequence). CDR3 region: CASSWGQASKNIQYF. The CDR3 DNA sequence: TGTGCCAGCAGCTGGGGACAGGCATCCAAAAACATTCAGTACTTC.